The source of this T cell receptor beta chain is a study of T cell changes during pregnancy in multiple sclerosis. Germline V gene sequence: CDR1 MDHEN, CDR2 SYDVKM. Trimming shortened V by 6 bases and J by 2 bases, and 7 bases separated the two germline ends. The CDR3 spans 13 residues. Measured with immunoSEQ multiplex PCR; TCRdb has only the in-frame clones, and not every one. The data show roughly 70,000 clones, around 90% seen once. The chain joins TRBV28 to TRBJ2-2; D ambiguous. Sequences were derived from peripheral blood, sampled in the third trimester of pregnancy. This receptor was taken from a female donor with multiple sclerosis, enrolled in a pregnancy study. CDR3 region: CASRKLNTGELFF. CDR3 in DNA: TGTGCCAGCAGGAAGCTTAACACCGGGGAGCTGTTTTTT. Drawing the rest from reference TRBV28 and TRBJ2-2, the complete variable domain is DVKVTQSSRYLVKRTGEKVFLECVQDMDHENMFWYRQDPGLGLRLIYFSYDVKMKEKGDIPEGYSVSREKKERFSLILESASTNQTSMYLCASRKLNTGELFFGEGSRLTVL.